This record covers a single T cell receptor (beta chain). Its cognate antigen is unknown. Sequencing was performed with immunoSEQ multiplex PCR; in TCRdb, only in-frame clones are kept and a portion is missing. The sample lists around 76,000 clones, about 88% seen once, with approximately 12% in the top ten. The sample is drawn from a study of OX40 agonist ivuxolimab in advanced cancers. The CDR3 extends over 15 amino acids. CDR1 is ENHRY and CDR2 is SYGVKD in the germline V gene. J was trimmed by 3 bases and V by 4 bases; bases with no gene match: 6. Study-level results: Dosing at 0.1 to 3.0 mg/kg was accompanied by clonal expansion of CD4+ and CD8+ blood T cells by week 6. Antigen specificity was not determined for the expanded peripheral T cells. The study found that CD8+ T cells averaged more expanded clones than CD4+.

The TCR sequence derives from an adult with an advanced solid tumor such as melanoma, head and neck, liver or kidney cancer. The chain uses TRBV10-3 and TRBJ2-5; 9 bases agree with TRBD2. The sample here was CD4+ or CD8+ T cells sorted from blood, taken in a trial of the OX40 agonist ivuxolimab. The CDR3 nucleotides read TGTGCCATCAGTGCACCGACTAGCGGCAAAGAGACCCAGTACTTC. Protein sequence: CAISAPTSGKETQYF.